This record covers a single T cell receptor beta chain. These data belong to a study of T cell changes during pregnancy in multiple sclerosis. Only in-frame clones appear in the TCRdb table, and some are missing; sequencing was by immunoSEQ multiplex PCR. The table includes about 67,000 clones, 92% detected once. Germline lookup yields CDR1 MDHEN and CDR2 SYDVKM. Trimming removed 7 bases from V and 6 bases from J; junction bases left unmatched: 11. This CDR3 contains 16 residues. The receptor was derived from a female donor with multiple sclerosis, enrolled in a pregnancy study. V gene TRBV28 combines with J gene TRBJ2-2, with 10 bases that match TRBD1. The sequencing used peripheral blood, collected after pregnancy. The CDR3 protein is CASTVGTGASAGELFF. CDR3 nucleotide sequence: TGTGCCAGCACCGTTGGGACAGGGGCGTCCGCCGGGGAGCTGTTTTTT.